The TCR beta chain described here comes from a study of blood T cells in healthy people across ages. Across the whole study: Capture via template switching afforded approximately one barcoded beta molecule per two T cells. Study results and caveats: The unsorted PBMCs prevented any conclusive comparison of naive versus antigen-experienced cells.

Primers used in a second PCR of roughly 6 to 12 cycles were a sample-barcoded 5' primer and a J-beta primer mix. MiXCR was run by TCRdb on the 5' RACE reads, yielding one entry per CDR3 protein. This table holds 1.5 million to 2 million distinct CDR3 sequences, approximately 32% found once. Isolation yielded PBMCs, at least 7 million per sample, in every case. Trimming left V 4 bases short and J 5 bases short, with 27 bases between. The germline gives CDR1 MGHDK, CDR2 SYGVNS. CDR3 size: 18 residues. This clonotype has only a few counts. Antigen specificity is unknown. V usage is TRBV25-1 and J usage is TRBJ2-7; weak D call: TRBD2 (5 bases). The source of this sequence is a woman aged 25 to 39 in good health. Sequenced material: blood. In DNA, the CDR3 is TGTGCCAGCAGTGGCTCGTCGATTCGTCGGGATGGGAGCCACGAGCAGTACTTC. This sequence encodes CASSGSSIRRDGSHEQYF.